Reported below is one T cell receptor (beta chain). This sample was taken from a study of blood T cell repertoires in COVID-19. Across the whole study: Acute and convalescent COVID-19 samples came from the United States, Italy and Spain. In each case, the material was cDNA or gDNA derived from T cells, B-cell-depleted T cells, or PBMCs.

Authors' analysis steps: Amplification of reference gene primers provided the estimated nucleated cell counts. The protocol was immunoSEQ multiplex PCR, while the TCRdb copy is restricted to in-frame clones and leaves out a portion. For V, J and clone size, that table is used; D and trimming come from the DNA. The sample has about 78,000 clones, approximately 90% seen once. This TCR came from an elderly woman with acute or convalescent COVID-19. The specimen was peripheral blood.

CDR3 loop: CATSARQGASDTQYF. DNA for the CDR3: TGTGCCACCAGCGCCAGACAGGGGGCCTCAGATACGCAGTATTTT. The V gene is TRBV15, the J gene TRBJ2-3; 10 nucleotides match TRBD1. The germline V gene has CDR1 LNHNV and CDR2 YYDKDF (reference sequence). Germline trimming cut 5 bases from V and 4 bases from J; bases unmatched to any gene: 6. This CDR3 has 15 residues.